Presented here are 24 T cell receptor beta chains from one specimen sequenced in a study of blood T cell repertoires in COVID-19. TCRdb's table, derived via immunoSEQ multiplex PCR, lists solely in-frame clones and lacks some. The top ten clones hold approximately 5.1% of a sample with some 200,000 clones, less than 90% of them seen once. Sequenced material: peripheral blood. These receptors all stem from a woman in her sixties who had recovered from COVID-19.

The chain carries TRBV5-6 and TRBJ1-2; possibly TRBD1 for D (6 bases). The CDR3 has 13 amino acids. Trimming removed 6 bases from V and 4 bases from J, with 13 bases in between. Germline-derived CDR1 and CDR2 are SGHDT and YYEEEE. The CDR3 DNA reads TGTGCCAGCACCCGAAGGACAGTCTATGGCTACACCTTC. Translated, it gives CASTRRTVYGYTF.

J is TRBJ2-2 and V is TRBV5-6, with D possibly matching TRBD2 (6 bases). The CDR3 length is 19 residues. Germline V gene lookup returns CDR1 SGHDT and CDR2 YYEEEE. V was shortened by 0 bases and J by 6 bases, with 24 bases between the two germline ends. The DNA of the CDR3 is TGTGCCAGCAGCTTGGAGCTAGCGCAGAGCCTCGAATCCGCCGGGGAGCTGTTTTTT. Translated: CASSLELAQSLESAGELFF.

This clone was counted only a few times. V gene TRBV30 combines with J gene TRBJ2-7; 12 bases match TRBD1. The CDR3 has 15 amino acids. From germline, CDR1 is GTSNPN and CDR2 SVGIG (reference sequence). V trimming: 2 bases; J trimming: 3 bases; junction bases outside the gene matches: 5. Here the CDR3 DNA reads TGTGCCTGGAGTCCCGGGACAGGGGGCGGCTACGAGCAGTACTTC. Translating it yields CAWSPGTGGGYEQYF.

This rearrangement joins TRBV4-1 to TRBJ1-5, with 9 bases that match TRBD1. Germline V gene lookup returns CDR1 MGHRA and CDR2 YSYEKL. This CDR3 region has 16 residues. The V segment lost 2 bases and the J segment 7 bases; nucleotides outside the gene matches: 9. CDR3 sequence (DNA): TGCGCCAGCAGCCAACTACCGCCGGGGACAGGGCAGCCCCAGCATTTT. Residues: CASSQLPPGTGQPQHF.

This clone was seen a handful of times. The chain carries TRBV27 and TRBJ1-5; weak D call: TRBD1 (6 bases). Germline assignment: CDR1 MNHEY and CDR2 SMNVEV (reference sequence). This CDR3 comprises 16 residues. V was cut by 3 bases and J by 1 base, with 13 bases left in between. CDR3 DNA: TGTGCCAGCAGTTTTAGAGGGGGTGCAAGCAATCAGCCCCAGCATTTT. Protein: CASSFRGGASNQPQHF.

J is TRBJ1-1 and V is TRBV5-5, with a weak D call TRBD1 (6 bases). Germline V gene data show CDR1 as SGHKS and CDR2 as YYEKEE (reference sequence). The CDR3 runs to 12 residues. Trimming pared 4 bases from V and 7 bases from J, leaving 11 bases between. The CDR3 nucleotides read TGTGCCAGCAGCCTCAAGGGGGTTGAAGCTTTCTTT. This encodes CASSLKGVEAFF.

The CDR3 spells CATQGQNTEAFF. The CDR3 DNA reads as TGTGCCACCCAGGGCCAGAACACTGAAGCTTTCTTT. This chain joins TRBV6-5 and TRBJ1-1, with D possibly matching TRBD1 (5 bases). The germline V and J ends were trimmed by 10 bases and 1 base, with 10 bases remaining between them. The CDR3 sequence is 12 residues long. CDR1 is MNHEY and CDR2 is SVGAGI in the germline V gene.

This clone came up once. The chain recombines TRBV5-8 with TRBJ1-4; 8 positions match TRBD1. The CDR3 extends over 15 amino acids. V lost 3 bases to trimming and J lost 8 bases; unmatched junction nucleotides: 9. Germline CDR1 reads SGHTS; CDR2 reads YDEGEE. The CDR3 here is CASSYPGGEGEKLFF. The CDR3 region has the DNA TGTGCCAGCAGCTATCCAGGGGGCGAGGGGGAAAAACTGTTTTTT.

The rearrangement joins TRBV6-5 to TRBJ2-7; the D is unclear. The CDR3 covers 11 residues. Germline CDR1 and CDR2: MNHEY and SVGAGI. The germline V and J ends were trimmed by 6 bases and 5 bases, with 8 bases remaining between them. CDR3 region: CASSNNNEQYF. The CDR3 region has the DNA TGTGCCAGCAGCAACAATAACGAGCAGTACTTC.

This clone was seen a single time. This rearrangement joins TRBV5-6 to TRBJ2-7; D is possibly TRBD2 (6 bases). Trimming took 4 bases from V and 4 from J, leaving 21 bases between them. The length of the CDR3 is 16 residues. Looked up from germline, CDR1 is SGHDT and CDR2 is YYEEEE. The CDR3 nucleotides are TGTGCCAGCAGCCCCTCGACTAGGATCCTTCTTTACGAGCAGTACTTC. It is translated as CASSPSTRILLYEQYF.

This chain connects TRBV5-5 to TRBJ2-7, with D perhaps matching TRBD1 (5 bases). Per germline, CDR1 SGHKS and CDR2 YYEKEE (reference sequence). The V end was cut by 5 bases, the J end by 6 bases, with 12 bases between. The CDR3 contains 12 residues. The CDR3 is CASSSGWVEQYF. The CDR3 DNA reads TGTGCCAGCAGTTCAGGGTGGGTCGAGCAGTACTTC. Looking up the rest from reference TRBV5-5 and TRBJ2-7 gives the full variable domain: DAGVTQSPTHLIKTRGQQVTLRCSPISGHKSVSWYQQVLGQGPQFIFQYYEKEERGRGNFPDRFSARQFPNYSSELNVNALLLGDSALYLCASSSGWVEQYFGPGTRLTVT.

The J gene is TRBJ1-1, the V gene TRBV4-3; weak D call: TRBD1 (5 bases). V was clipped by 4 bases and J by 1 base, with 13 bases between them. Germline V gene sequence: CDR1 LGHNA, CDR2 YSLEER. The CDR3 runs to 15 residues. This CDR3 reads CASSRGGRANTEAFF. The CDR3 DNA follows: TGCGCCAGCAGCCGAGGTGGCAGGGCGAACACTGAAGCTTTCTTT.

This rearrangement joins TRBV30 to TRBJ2-3, with D perhaps matching TRBD1 (5 bases). Trimming removed 5 bases at V and 5 bases at J, with 23 bases between. This CDR3 region has 16 residues. Germline V lookup: CDR1 GTSNPN, CDR2 SVGIG (reference sequence). For the CDR3, the DNA is TGTGCCTGGGGAGACAGCCTGACCCCGTTTAGAGATACGCAGTATTTT. It translates to CAWGDSLTPFRDTQYF.

This clone was counted a few times. The genes are TRBV15 and TRBJ2-3, with D unresolved. Germline V gene sequence: CDR1 LNHNV, CDR2 YYDKDF (reference sequence). The CDR3 sequence is 15 residues long. Deletions cut 0 bases from V and 3 bases from J, with 10 bases between. This chain's CDR3 is CATSRDNPDTDTQYF. CDR3 nucleotides: TGTGCCACCAGCAGAGATAACCCAGATACAGATACGCAGTATTTT.

The genes are TRBV3-1 (or the pseudogene TRBV3-2) and TRBJ2-5; 9 bases fit TRBD2. The CDR3 covers 15 residues. The V segment lost 3 bases and the J segment 3 bases; nucleotides outside the gene matches: 5. Germline loops: CDR1 LGHDT, CDR2 YNNKEL (reference sequence). CDR3 in DNA: TGTGCCAGCAGCCATCTAGCGGGGAGAAAAGAGACCCAGTACTTC. It translates to CASSHLAGRKETQYF.

The J gene is TRBJ1-4, the V gene TRBV18; 9 bases are shared with TRBD1. The J segment lost 10 bases and the V segment lost 2 bases, leaving 17 bases of the junction unmatched. This CDR3 contains 18 residues. Germline V gene data show CDR1 as KGHSH and CDR2 as LQKENI. The CDR3 loop is CASSPTTIPGQGGGKLFF. The CDR3 DNA follows: TGTGCCAGCTCACCAACTACGATACCGGGACAGGGTGGCGGAAAACTGTTTTTT.

This chain links TRBV30 with TRBJ1-5, with a weak D call TRBD1 (5 bases). This CDR3 has 18 residues. Deletions cut 0 bases from V and 5 bases from J, with 23 bases between. The germline V gene has CDR1 GTSNPN and CDR2 SVGIG (reference sequence). This CDR3 is CAWSVRAGWALVDQPQHF. DNA for the CDR3: TGTGCCTGGAGTGTACGGGCAGGGTGGGCCTTGGTCGATCAGCCCCAGCATTTT. The variable domain in full, completed from reference TRBV30 and TRBJ1-5, reads SQTIHQWPATLVQPVGSPLSLECTVEGTSNPNLYWYRQAAGRGLQLLFYSVGIGQISSEVPQNLSASRPQDRQFILSSKKLLLSDSGFYLCAWSVRAGWALVDQPQHFGDGTRLSIL.

V is TRBV28 and J is TRBJ1-1, with 10 nucleotides matching TRBD1. This CDR3 spans 14 amino acids. Germline-derived CDR1 and CDR2 are MDHEN and SYDVKM. V was pared by 5 bases and J by 11 bases, with 11 bases of the junction left unmatched. CDR3 bases: TGTGCCAGCAGTCCCTACGACAGGGGGCTTCCGGCTTTCTTT. It specifies CASSPYDRGLPAFF.

J is TRBJ2-2 and V is TRBV2; 7 bases line up with TRBD1. The J segment lost 6 bases and the V segment lost 6 bases, leaving 4 bases of the junction unmatched. CDR3 size: 13 residues. CDR1 SNHLY and CDR2 FYNNEI come from the germline V gene. CDR3 DNA sequence: TGTGCCAGCAGGGGGACAGTTTCCGGGGAGCTGTTTTTT. Translation: CASRGTVSGELFF.

The chain is built from TRBV9 and TRBJ2-3, with D perhaps matching TRBD2 (6 bases). The germline V gene encodes CDR1 SGDLS and CDR2 YYNGEE. This CDR3 is 18 amino acids long. Deletions cut 3 bases from V and 1 base from J, with 21 bases between. The CDR3 DNA reads as TGTGCCAGCAGCGCGGCCCTCTCTGATACGGGGGGCACAGATACGCAGTATTTT. This sequence encodes CASSAALSDTGGTDTQYF.

The V call is TRBV7-3, the J call TRBJ2-7, with 7 bases aligning to TRBD2. Germline-derived CDR1 and CDR2 are SGHTA and FQGTGA. With 2 bases clipped from V and 0 bases from J, the junction kept 4 bases outside the gene matches. There are 15 residues in the CDR3. Written as DNA, the CDR3 is TGTGCCAGCAGCTTAGGCGGGGGACTCTCCTACGAGCAGTACTTC. It specifies CASSLGGGLSYEQYF.

V and J are TRBV7-9 and TRBJ1-1; 7 bases are shared with TRBD1. Germline values: CDR1 SEHNR, CDR2 FQNEAQ (reference sequence). V lost 5 bases to trimming and J lost 7 bases; unmatched junction nucleotides: 4. This CDR3 contains 12 residues. The CDR3 protein is CASSRGGYEAFF. DNA of the CDR3: TGTGCCAGCAGCAGAGGGGGCTATGAAGCTTTCTTT.

This sequence joins TRBV5-6 and TRBJ2-2; D not certain. Trimming took off 0 bases at V and 1 base at J, with 7 bases between the two ends. This CDR3 is 15 amino acids long. Germline V gene lookup returns CDR1 SGHDT and CDR2 YYEEEE. This CDR3 is CASSLEFRNTGELFF. The CDR3 DNA follows: TGTGCCAGCAGCTTGGAATTCAGGAACACCGGGGAGCTGTTTTTT.

V gene TRBV5-4 combines with J gene TRBJ2-7, with 7 nucleotides matching TRBD2. Trimming removed 4 bases from V and 2 bases from J; junction bases left unmatched: 9. Germline assignment: CDR1 SGHNT and CDR2 YYREEE (reference sequence). CDR3 size: 15 residues. CDR3 coding DNA: TGTGCCAGCAGCCCCCGAAGCGGGGACCCCTACGAGCAGTACTTC. It codes for CASSPRSGDPYEQYF.